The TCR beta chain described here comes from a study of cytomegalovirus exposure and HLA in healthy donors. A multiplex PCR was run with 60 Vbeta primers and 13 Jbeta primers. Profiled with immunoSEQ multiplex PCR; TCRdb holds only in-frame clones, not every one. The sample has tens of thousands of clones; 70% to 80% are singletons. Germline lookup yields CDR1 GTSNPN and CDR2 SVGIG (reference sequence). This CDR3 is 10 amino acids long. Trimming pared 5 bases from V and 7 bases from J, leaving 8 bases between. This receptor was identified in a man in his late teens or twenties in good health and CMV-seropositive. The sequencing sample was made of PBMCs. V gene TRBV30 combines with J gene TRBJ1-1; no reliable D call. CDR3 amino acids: CAWGAGEAFF. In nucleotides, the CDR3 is TGTGCCTGGGGAGCGGGTGAAGCTTTCTTT.